This TCR beta chain appears in the sequencing data of a study of cytomegalovirus exposure and HLA in healthy donors (TCRdb year 2017). With regard to the full study: According to a later analysis, one platform produced both the roughly 110 validation repertoires and the 730 or so repertoires of the first cohort. High-throughput TCR immunosequencing, statistical association of individual TCRs with disease status, and machine learning were combined to predict cytomegalovirus infection status. The aim of the study was to test whether cataloging public T cell receptors could identify signatures of past pathogen exposure. Besides the first cohort of more than 650 subjects, a separate validation cohort made up of 90 to 150 different subjects was used.

The donors were included in the validation cohort of roughly 130 subjects, a group kept apart from the roughly 670-subject first cohort. Summary of the overall study and its limitations: A few of the identified cytomegalovirus-associated TCR beta chains were confirmed in vitro to be specific for cytomegalovirus antigens. In the study, around 160 TCR beta chains were listed as associated with cytomegalovirus. The classifier was reported to diagnose cytomegalovirus status with high specificity and sensitivity in both the original and validation cohorts. Subsequent analysis determined that TCRs grouped into clusters in the first cohort also showed a tendency toward co-occurrence across the 120 or so validation repertoires, and about 94% of cluster scores exceeded 0. Most TCR sequences were observed very rarely across donors, whereas some public TCRs were present in many individuals. The validation cohort had no HLA typing available for a later analysis, so co-occurrence within that cohort was assessed over all 130 or so repertoires. The authors suggested that the approach could potentially be generalized to other disease states and immunological phenotypes.

The protocol used for the library was the immunoSEQ multiplex PCR assay. As for the authors' bioinformatics: A statistical classification framework was built to diagnose cytomegalovirus status from the catalog of TCR beta chain sequences. TCRdb provides this immuneACCESS table in a form limited to in-frame rearrangements. Some clones are lacking; in checked studies, under half of them reflect an unresolved V gene, and why the rest are absent is not known. The V and J calls and clone size were taken over from that table, and D and trimming were inferred from the DNA. The sample records 85,000 to 90,000 clones, about 96% of which are singletons. Of the sample, 0.78% falls within the top ten clones. V and J are trimmed by 10 bases and 3 bases, and the gene matches miss 13 bases of the junction. Inclusive of the bounding cysteine and phenylalanine, the CDR3 is 17 residues long. Only the CDR3 DNA stays, 51 bases, in frame from base 1. The germline V gene (reference sequence) specifies LNHDA as CDR1 and SQIVND as CDR2.

As for this clone: The antigen this receptor binds is unknown. Base qualities are missing; no much larger clone stands one base away.

This TCR was recovered from a young man in good health and CMV-seronegative. Sequencing was carried out using PBMCs. The chain was built from TRBV19 and TRBJ1-5, with TRBD1 matching 12 junction bases. The CDR3 amino acid sequence is: CATSIIRDRGLNQPQHF. The DNA is TGTGCCACGTCAATCATTAGGGACAGGGGGCTCAATCAGCCCCAGCATTTT.